The 21 T cell receptor beta chains reported below all come from one sample, sequenced in a study of response to subunit inactivated influenza vaccine (dated by TCRdb to between 2018 and 2020). Library preparation was by RT-PCR. These reads were obtained on an Illumina HiSeq 2500. Using fastp trimming at Q25 and MiXCR clonotype assembly, TCRdb reanalyzed the public sequencing data and kept in-frame beta chains. CDR3 protein sequences are deduplicated, and each keeps its most common genes and DNA. The sample has around 710,000 distinct CDR3 sequences on record, around 14% of them singletons. 6.5% to 8.5% of the sample rests with the top ten. The source material was PBMCs from blood, sampled roughly 2 weeks before vaccination. These receptors all come from a man over 45 who received an inactivated influenza vaccine. Donor details come from another sample of the same person, matched by shared clones.

V gene TRBV6-2 or TRBV6-3 combines with J gene TRBJ1-5, with 7 bases identical to TRBD1. CDR1 and CDR2 (germline): MNHEY, SVGEGT. V shed 5 bases, J shed 4 bases, and the junction held 8 bases outside the gene matches. The CDR3 consists of 15 residues. The CDR3 DNA reads TGTGCCAGCAGTCCGGGACAGTATCGTAATCAGCCCCAGCATTTT. It yields the protein CASSPGQYRNQPQHF.

This clonotype was seen a single time. The rearrangement uses TRBV7-2 and TRBJ2-3, with TRBD2 as a possible D gene (6 bases). Germline V gene lookup returns CDR1 SGHTA and CDR2 FQGNSA. The CDR3 length is 16 residues. V shed 3 bases and J shed 6 bases, with 19 bases lying between them. CDR3 loop: CASSLGLGGARDTQYF. The CDR3 DNA reads TGTGCCAGCAGCTTGGGGCTAGGCGGGGCGAGGGATACGCAGTATTTT.

There are many counts of this clonotype. V usage is TRBV5-5 and J usage is TRBJ2-2, with TRBD2 identical over 8 bases. CDR1 and CDR2 (germline): SGHKS, YYEKEE (reference sequence). The CDR3 is made up of 15 amino acids. Losses at the gene ends were 1 base for V and 6 bases for J; bases not matched to a gene: 5. The CDR3 loop reads CASSLHGGAAGELFF. The CDR3 nucleotides are TGTGCCAGCAGCTTGCACGGGGGGGCCGCCGGGGAGCTGTTTTTT.

This clonotype occurred a few times. This chain joins TRBV9 and TRBJ2-5; weak D call: TRBD1 (5 bases). Trimming removed 0 bases from V and 1 base from J, with 10 bases in between. The CDR3 extends over 15 amino acids. CDR1 is SGDLS and CDR2 is YYNGEE in the germline V gene. The CDR3 coding sequence is TGTGCCAGCAGCGTAGCCCCCGACAGCCAAGAGACCCAGTACTTC. Residues: CASSVAPDSQETQYF.

With respect to this clonotype: A read error may be the cause here, since a much bigger clone is one base away. The conserved phenylalanine or tryptophan normally closing the CDR3 is absent here, so this likely arose from a read error. The genes are TRBV5-1 and TRBJ2-1; 8 positions agree with TRBD2. This CDR3 comprises 17 residues. Germline CDR1 and CDR2: SGHRS and YFSETQ. The V gene end was trimmed by 4 bases and the J gene end by 5 bases; junction bases not matched to a gene: 14. The CDR3 is CASSGGPAGVVNNEQFI. The CDR3 nucleotides read TGCGCCAGCAGCGGGGGGCCAGCGGGAGTGGTGAACAATGAGCAGTTCATC.

With respect to this clonotype: A much bigger clone sits one base away, suggesting this may be a read error. In nucleotides, the CDR3 is TGTGCCAGCAGTTACGACAATGAGCAGTTCTTC. Residues: CASSYDNEQFF. The chain joins TRBV6-2 or TRBV6-3 to TRBJ2-1, with D unresolved. Deletions cut 2 bases from V and 5 bases from J, with 1 base between. The CDR3 extends over 11 amino acids. Germline V CDR1 and CDR2: MNHEY, SVGEGT.

This clonotype was counted only a few times. The gene calls are TRBV5-1 and TRBJ2-5; 8 nucleotides line up with TRBD1. The CDR3 extends over 15 amino acids. The V segment lost 4 bases and the J segment 1 base; nucleotides outside the gene matches: 6. Germline V gives CDR1 SGHRS, CDR2 YFSETQ. The CDR3 nucleotides read TGCGCCAGCAGCAGGCAGGGGGCCCGCCAAGAGACCCAGTACTTC. It yields the protein CASSRQGARQETQYF.

This clonotype has more than one count but fewer than ten. This rearrangement joins TRBV24-1 to TRBJ2-3, with D unclear. The CDR3 runs 13 residues. Germline CDR1 reads KGHDR; CDR2 reads SFDVKD. The V and J ends lost 3 bases and 2 bases respectively, with 5 bases between them. The CDR3 DNA sequence: TGTGCCACCAGTGATATAAACACAGATACGCAGTATTTT. Protein sequence: CATSDINTDTQYF.

The chain uses TRBV12-3 or TRBV12-4 and TRBJ1-6; 7 positions match TRBD1. J gave up 1 base and V 6 bases, and 3 bases lay outside the gene matches. The CDR3 is 15 residues long. The CDR3 nucleotides read TGTGCCAGCAGCTTACAGGGGTCCTATAATTCACCCCTCCACTTT. Translating gives CASSLQGSYNSPLHF.

This clonotype was counted only a few times. In DNA form, the CDR3 reads TGTGCCAGCAGCTTCGGCTACGGCCGTCATAGCAATCAGCCCCAGCATTTT. The encoded protein is CASSFGYGRHSNQPQHF. The gene calls are TRBV7-2 and TRBJ1-5; D is undetermined. The CDR3 has 17 residues. The V and J ends lost 3 bases and 0 bases respectively, with 15 bases between them. Germline CDR1 and CDR2: SGHTA and FQGNSA.

This clonotype occurred a few times. The chain combines TRBV5-1 with TRBJ2-7, with D possibly matching TRBD2 (5 bases). V was cut by 4 bases and J by 4 bases, with 15 bases left in between. CDR3 size: 14 residues. The V gene's germline CDR1 is SGHRS and CDR2 YFSETQ. CDR3 sequence (DNA): TGCGCCAGCAGCCCAAGGACTGCCGCTTACGAGCAGTACTTC. Translated, it gives CASSPRTAAYEQYF.

The genes are TRBV18 and TRBJ2-1; the D call may be TRBD1 or TRBD2 (5 bases each). V dropped 7 bases and J dropped 7 bases, with 14 bases sitting between them. This CDR3 spans 13 amino acids. Germline V gene data show CDR1 as KGHSH and CDR2 as LQKENI. CDR3 sequence (DNA): TGTGCCAGCTGGCCGGGGCTCGGGAATGAGCAGTTCTTC. Translating gives CASWPGLGNEQFF. Combining the CDR3 with reference TRBV18 and TRBJ2-1 gives the whole variable domain NAGVMQNPRHLVRRRGQEARLRCSPMKGHSHVYWYRQLPEEGLKFMVYLQKENIIDESGMPKERFSAEFPKEGPSILRIQQVVRGDSAAYFCASWPGLGNEQFFGPGTRLTVL.

The chain joins TRBV3-1 to TRBJ2-7; weak D call: TRBD2 (6 bases). Germline V gives CDR1 LGHDT, CDR2 YNNKEL (reference sequence). V lost 6 bases, J lost 4 bases, and 16 bases lay in between. This CDR3 contains 14 residues. CDR3 in amino acids: CASRNGSGEYEQYF. The CDR3 bases are TGTGCCAGCAGGAACGGTAGCGGTGAGTACGAGCAGTACTTC.

This clonotype came up many times. The chain joins TRBV16 to TRBJ2-1, with TRBD1 identical over 9 bases. The CDR3 is 14 amino acids. The trim removed 7 bases at V and 8 bases at J, leaving 9 bases unmatched. Germline V lookup: CDR1 KGHSY, CDR2 FQNENV. CDR3 sequence (DNA): TGTGCCAGCAACCCGGGACAGGGAGTCTATGAGCAGTTCTTC. Its translation: CASNPGQGVYEQFF.

Only a few counts were recorded for this clonotype. The CDR3 sequence: CAIRGIAYEQYF. In DNA, the CDR3 is TGTGCCATCAGAGGGATAGCCTACGAGCAGTACTTC. This chain joins TRBV10-3 and TRBJ2-7; the D is unclear. This CDR3 has 12 residues. Germline V lookup: CDR1 ENHRY, CDR2 SYGVKD. V was clipped by 6 bases and J by 2 bases, with 8 bases between them.

V usage is TRBV20-1 and J usage is TRBJ1-2; the D gene is possibly TRBD1 (5 bases). The CDR3 is made up of 13 amino acids. Between the trimmed V and J ends, which lost 3 bases and 6 bases, there was a span of 14 bases. Germline V gives CDR1 DFQATT, CDR2 SNEGSKA (reference sequence). In DNA form, the CDR3 reads TGCAGTGCTAGGGGGGGGAACTTAGATGGCTACACCTTC. This gives the protein CSARGGNLDGYTF.

This clonotype turned up a few times. The chain carries TRBV15 and TRBJ2-1; 7 bases line up with TRBD2. The CDR3 has 17 residues. The V gene end was trimmed by 0 bases and the J gene end by 2 bases; junction bases not matched to a gene: 7. Germline CDR1 LNHNV, CDR2 YYDKDF (reference sequence). The CDR3 here is CATSRDSQRGTYNEQFF. In DNA, the CDR3 is TGTGCCACCAGCAGAGATTCGCAGCGGGGAACCTACAATGAGCAGTTCTTC. Using reference TRBV15 and TRBJ2-1 for the parts outside the CDR3, the full variable domain is DAMVIQNPRYQVTQFGKPVTLSCSQTLNHNVMYWYQQKSSQAPKLLFHYYDKDFNNEADTPDNFQSRRPNTSFCFLDIRSPGLGDTAMYLCATSRDSQRGTYNEQFFGPGTRLTVL.

The chain combines TRBV28 with TRBJ1-4; D gene ambiguous. Looked up from germline, CDR1 is MDHEN and CDR2 is SYDVKM. The CDR3 consists of 17 residues. Trimming cost V 3 bases and J 1 base, with 15 bases left between them. CDR3 nucleotides: TGTGCCAGCAGTTTTGGGTTCTATGGTATAACTAATGAAAAACTGTTTTTT. Translated: CASSFGFYGITNEKLFF.

This clonotype was counted a few times. The chain uses TRBV7-9 and TRBJ2-5, with D maybe TRBD2 (7 bases). Deletions cut 5 bases from V and 4 bases from J, with 17 bases between. The CDR3 spans 15 residues. The germline gives CDR1 SEHNR, CDR2 FQNEAQ (reference sequence). CDR3 DNA sequence: TGTGCCAGCAGCCCAAGGGGGGGAGACGTAGAGACCCAGTACTTC. As protein: CASSPRGGDVETQYF.

The gene calls are TRBV5-1 and TRBJ2-6; 7 nucleotides line up with TRBD2. Germline V gene data show CDR1 as SGHRS and CDR2 as YFSETQ. V dropped 5 bases and J dropped 0; count of bases not matched to a gene: 8. The CDR3 length is 17 residues. Written as DNA, the CDR3 is TGCGCCAGCAGAATGGCTTCGGGGGGCTCTGGGGCCAACGTCCTGACTTTC. Residues: CASRMASGGSGANVLTF.

This clonotype was seen a few times. The chain recombines TRBV18 with TRBJ2-7, with unresolved D. Germline loops: CDR1 KGHSH, CDR2 LQKENI. The CDR3 contains 16 residues. V was trimmed by 0 bases and J by 1 base, leaving 13 bases between them. The CDR3: CASSPPSGLSSYEQYF. The CDR3 nucleotides read TGTGCCAGCTCACCACCGTCCGGCCTCTCTTCCTACGAGCAGTACTTC. The full variable domain, with the rest looked up from reference TRBV18 and TRBJ2-7, is NAGVMQNPRHLVRRRGQEARLRCSPMKGHSHVYWYRQLPEEGLKFMVYLQKENIIDESGMPKERFSAEFPKEGPSILRIQQVVRGDSAAYFCASSPPSGLSSYEQYFGPGTRLTVT.